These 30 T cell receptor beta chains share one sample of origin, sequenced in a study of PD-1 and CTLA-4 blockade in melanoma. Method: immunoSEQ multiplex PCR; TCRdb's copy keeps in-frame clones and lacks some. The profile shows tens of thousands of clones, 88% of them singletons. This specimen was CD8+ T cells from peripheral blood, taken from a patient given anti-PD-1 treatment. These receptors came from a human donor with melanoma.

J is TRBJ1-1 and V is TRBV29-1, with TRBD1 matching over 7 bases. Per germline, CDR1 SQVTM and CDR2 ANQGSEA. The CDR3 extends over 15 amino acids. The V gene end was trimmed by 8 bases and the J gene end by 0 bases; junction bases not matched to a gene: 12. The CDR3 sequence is CSSEGDSRMNTEAFF. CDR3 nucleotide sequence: TGCAGCTCTGAGGGGGACAGTCGCATGAACACTGAAGCTTTCTTT.

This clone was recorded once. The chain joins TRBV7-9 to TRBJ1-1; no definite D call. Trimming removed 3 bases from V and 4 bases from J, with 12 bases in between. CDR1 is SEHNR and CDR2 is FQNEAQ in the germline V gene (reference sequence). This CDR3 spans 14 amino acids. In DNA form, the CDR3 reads TGTGCCAGCAGCTTCCTCCGGCAGGCCACTGAAGCTTTCTTT. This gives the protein CASSFLRQATEAFF.

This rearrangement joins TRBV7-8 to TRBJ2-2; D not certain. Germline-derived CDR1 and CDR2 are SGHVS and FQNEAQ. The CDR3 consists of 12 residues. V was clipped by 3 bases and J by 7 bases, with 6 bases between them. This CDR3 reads CASSLGYGELFF. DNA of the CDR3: TGTGCCAGCAGCTTGGGGTACGGGGAGCTGTTTTTT.

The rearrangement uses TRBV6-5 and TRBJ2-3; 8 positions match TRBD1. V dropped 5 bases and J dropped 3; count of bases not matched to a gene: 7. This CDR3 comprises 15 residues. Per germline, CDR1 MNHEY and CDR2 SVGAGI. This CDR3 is CASSPTGGLTDTQYF. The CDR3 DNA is TGTGCCAGCAGTCCTACAGGGGGTTTGACAGATACGCAGTATTTT.

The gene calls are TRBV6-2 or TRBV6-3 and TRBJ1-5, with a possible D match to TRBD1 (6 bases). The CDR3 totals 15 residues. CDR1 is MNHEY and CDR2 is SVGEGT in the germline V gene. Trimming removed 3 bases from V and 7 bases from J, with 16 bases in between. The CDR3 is CASSYMGADAQPQHF. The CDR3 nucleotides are TGTGCCAGCAGTTATATGGGGGCGGATGCCCAGCCCCAGCATTTT.

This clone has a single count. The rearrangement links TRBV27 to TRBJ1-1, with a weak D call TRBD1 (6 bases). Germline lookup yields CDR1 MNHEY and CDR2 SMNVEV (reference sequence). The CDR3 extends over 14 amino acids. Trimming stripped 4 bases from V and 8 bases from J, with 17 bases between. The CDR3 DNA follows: TGTGCCAGCAGTTACTCGACAGGCTTGGTGGAAGCTTTCTTT. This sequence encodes CASSYSTGLVEAFF.

The CDR3 sequence: CASSFRASGANVLTF. The CDR3 nucleotides read TGTGCCAGCAGCTTTAGGGCCTCTGGGGCCAACGTCCTGACTTTC. The chain joins TRBV7-9 to TRBJ2-6, with D unclear. Germline V gene lookup returns CDR1 SEHNR and CDR2 FQNEAQ (reference sequence). This CDR3 contains 15 residues. Trimming took 3 bases from V and 0 from J, leaving 6 bases between them.

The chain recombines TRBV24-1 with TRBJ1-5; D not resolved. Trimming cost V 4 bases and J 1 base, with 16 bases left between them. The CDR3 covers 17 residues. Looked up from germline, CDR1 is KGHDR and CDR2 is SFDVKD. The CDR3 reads CATSERGSERSNQPQHF. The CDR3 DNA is TGTGCCACCAGTGAGCGGGGATCAGAAAGAAGCAATCAGCCCCAGCATTTT.

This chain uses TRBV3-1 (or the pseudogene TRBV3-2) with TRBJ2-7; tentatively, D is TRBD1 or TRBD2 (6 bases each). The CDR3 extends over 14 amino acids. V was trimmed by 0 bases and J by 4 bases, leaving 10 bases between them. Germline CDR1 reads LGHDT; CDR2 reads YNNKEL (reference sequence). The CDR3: CASSQEVGGYEQYF. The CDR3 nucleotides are TGTGCCAGCAGCCAAGAGGTAGGGGGGTACGAGCAGTACTTC.

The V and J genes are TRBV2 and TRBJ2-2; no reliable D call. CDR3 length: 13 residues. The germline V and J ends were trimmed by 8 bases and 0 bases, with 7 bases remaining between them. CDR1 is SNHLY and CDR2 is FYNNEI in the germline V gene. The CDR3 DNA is TGTGCCAGCGGCAACGCGAACACCGGGGAGCTGTTTTTT. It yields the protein CASGNANTGELFF.

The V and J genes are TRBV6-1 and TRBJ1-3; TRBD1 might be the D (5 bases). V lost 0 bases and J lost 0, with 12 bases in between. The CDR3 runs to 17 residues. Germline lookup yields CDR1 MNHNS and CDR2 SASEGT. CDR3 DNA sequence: TGTGCCAGCAGTGAAGCGTGGGTGACAGCCTCTGGAAACACCATATATTTT. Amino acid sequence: CASSEAWVTASGNTIYF.

The CDR3 protein is CASRPTPYQPQHF. CDR3 bases: TGTGCCAGCCGCCCTACCCCTTATCAGCCCCAGCATTTT. The chain combines TRBV2 with TRBJ1-5; D gene unclear. The germline V gene has CDR1 SNHLY and CDR2 FYNNEI. The CDR3 length is 13 residues. Trimming removed 8 bases at V and 5 bases at J, with 13 bases between.

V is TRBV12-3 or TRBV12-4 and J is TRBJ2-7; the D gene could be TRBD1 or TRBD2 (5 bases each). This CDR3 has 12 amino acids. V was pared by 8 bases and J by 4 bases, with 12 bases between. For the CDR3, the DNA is TGTGCCAGCGGCCTTGGGGGTTACGAGCAGTACTTC. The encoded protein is CASGLGGYEQYF.

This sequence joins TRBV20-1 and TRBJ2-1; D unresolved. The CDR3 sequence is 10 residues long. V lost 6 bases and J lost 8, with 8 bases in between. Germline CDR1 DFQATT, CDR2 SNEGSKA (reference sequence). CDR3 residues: CSALYDEQFF. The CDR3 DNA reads TGCAGTGCCTTGTACGATGAGCAGTTCTTC.

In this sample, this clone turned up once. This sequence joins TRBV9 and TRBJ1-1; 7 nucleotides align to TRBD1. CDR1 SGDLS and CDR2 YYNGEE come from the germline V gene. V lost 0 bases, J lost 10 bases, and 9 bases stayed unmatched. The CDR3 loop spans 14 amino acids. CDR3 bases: TGTGCCAGCAGCGTAGGTTGGGACAGTCAGGGAGCTTTCTTT. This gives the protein CASSVGWDSQGAFF.

In DNA form, the CDR3 reads TGTGCCATCAGTCCAGACAGGGGAATAGCCTACGAGCAGTACTTC. Translating gives CAISPDRGIAYEQYF. This chain links TRBV10-3 with TRBJ2-7; the match to TRBD1 covers 8 bases. CDR1 ENHRY and CDR2 SYGVKD come from the germline V gene. J gave up 2 bases and V 5 bases, and 8 bases lay outside the gene matches. This CDR3 has 15 residues.

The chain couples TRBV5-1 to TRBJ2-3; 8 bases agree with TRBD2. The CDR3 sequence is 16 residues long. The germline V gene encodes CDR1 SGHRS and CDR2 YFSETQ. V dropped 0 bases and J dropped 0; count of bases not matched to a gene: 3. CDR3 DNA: TGCGCCAGCAGCTTGGAAGGACTAGCTAGCACAGATACGCAGTATTTT. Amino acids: CASSLEGLASTDTQYF.

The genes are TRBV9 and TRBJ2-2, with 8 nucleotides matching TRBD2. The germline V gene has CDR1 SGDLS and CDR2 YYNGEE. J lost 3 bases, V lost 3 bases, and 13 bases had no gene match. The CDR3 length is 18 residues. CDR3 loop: CASSGLFGGGLYTGELFF. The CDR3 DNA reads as TGTGCCAGCAGCGGCCTTTTTGGCGGGGGGCTTTACACCGGGGAGCTGTTTTTT.

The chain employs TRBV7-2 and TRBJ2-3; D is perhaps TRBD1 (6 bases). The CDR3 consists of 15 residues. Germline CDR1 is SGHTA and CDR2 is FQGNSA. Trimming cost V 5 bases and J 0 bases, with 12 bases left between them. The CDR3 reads CASSAGTISTDTQYF. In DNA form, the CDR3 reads TGTGCCAGCAGCGCCGGGACAATTAGCACAGATACGCAGTATTTT.

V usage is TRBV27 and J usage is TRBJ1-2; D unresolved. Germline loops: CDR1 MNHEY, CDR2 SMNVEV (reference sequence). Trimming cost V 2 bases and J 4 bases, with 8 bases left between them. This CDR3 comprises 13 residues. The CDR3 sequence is CASSLNYGYGYTF. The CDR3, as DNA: TGTGCCAGCAGTTTAAACTACGGCTATGGCTACACCTTC.

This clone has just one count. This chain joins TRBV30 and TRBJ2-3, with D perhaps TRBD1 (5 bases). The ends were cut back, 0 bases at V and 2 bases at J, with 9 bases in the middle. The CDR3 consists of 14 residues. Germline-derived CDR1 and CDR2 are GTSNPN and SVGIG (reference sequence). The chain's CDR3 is CAWSVGQDTDTQYF. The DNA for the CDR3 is TGTGCCTGGAGTGTAGGACAAGACACAGATACGCAGTATTTT.

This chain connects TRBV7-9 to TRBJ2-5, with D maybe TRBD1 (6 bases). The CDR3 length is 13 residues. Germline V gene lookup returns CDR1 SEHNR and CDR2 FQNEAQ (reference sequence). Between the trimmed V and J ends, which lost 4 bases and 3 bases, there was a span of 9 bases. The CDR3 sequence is CASSWTEEETQYF. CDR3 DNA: TGTGCCAGCAGCTGGACAGAAGAAGAGACCCAGTACTTC.

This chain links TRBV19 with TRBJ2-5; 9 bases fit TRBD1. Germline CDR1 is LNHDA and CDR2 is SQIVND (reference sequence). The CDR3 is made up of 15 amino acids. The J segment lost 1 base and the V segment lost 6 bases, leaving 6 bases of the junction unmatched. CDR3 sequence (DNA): TGTGCCAGTAGCTCGGACAGGGGACTCCAAGAGACCCAGTACTTC. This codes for CASSSDRGLQETQYF.

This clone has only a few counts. The CDR3 DNA sequence: TGTGCCGCCTCCCCCAGGGATAAGGGCAATCAGCCCCAGCATTTT. Translating it yields CAASPRDKGNQPQHF. J is TRBJ1-5 and V is TRBV10-3, with D possibly matching TRBD1 (5 bases). Trimming left V 11 bases short and J 2 bases short, with 19 bases between. Germline assignment: CDR1 ENHRY and CDR2 SYGVKD. The CDR3 totals 15 residues.

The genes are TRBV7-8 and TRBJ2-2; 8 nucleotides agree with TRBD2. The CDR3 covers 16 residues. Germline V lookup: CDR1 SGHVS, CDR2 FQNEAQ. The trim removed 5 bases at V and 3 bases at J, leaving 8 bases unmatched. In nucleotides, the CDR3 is TGTGCCAGCAGCCACCTGACGCGGGGGGACACCGGGGAGCTGTTTTTT. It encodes CASSHLTRGDTGELFF.

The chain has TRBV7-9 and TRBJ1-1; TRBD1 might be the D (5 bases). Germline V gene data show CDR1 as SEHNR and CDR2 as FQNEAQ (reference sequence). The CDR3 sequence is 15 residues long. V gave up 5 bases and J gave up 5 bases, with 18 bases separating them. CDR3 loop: CASSPWDHPWTEAFF. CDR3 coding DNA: TGTGCCAGCAGCCCCTGGGACCACCCTTGGACTGAAGCTTTCTTT.

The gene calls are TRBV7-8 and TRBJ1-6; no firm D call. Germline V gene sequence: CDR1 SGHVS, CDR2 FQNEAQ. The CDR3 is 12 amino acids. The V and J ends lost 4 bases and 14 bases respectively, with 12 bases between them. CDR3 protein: CASSSEGSTLHF. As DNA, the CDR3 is TGTGCCAGCAGCTCCGAGGGCTCCACCCTCCACTTT.

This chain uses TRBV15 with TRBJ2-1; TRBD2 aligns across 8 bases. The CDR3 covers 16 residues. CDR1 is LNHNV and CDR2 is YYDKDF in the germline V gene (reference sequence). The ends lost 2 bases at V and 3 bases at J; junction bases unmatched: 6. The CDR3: CATSRPGGLLYNEQFF. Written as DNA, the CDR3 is TGTGCCACCAGCAGACCGGGGGGGCTCCTCTACAATGAGCAGTTCTTC.

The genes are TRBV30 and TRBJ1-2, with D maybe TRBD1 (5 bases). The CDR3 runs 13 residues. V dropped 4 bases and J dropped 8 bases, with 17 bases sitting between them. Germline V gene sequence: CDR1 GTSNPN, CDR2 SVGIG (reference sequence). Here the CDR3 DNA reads TGTGCCTGGACTCCGATTAAGGGGCAAGGCTACACCTTC. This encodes CAWTPIKGQGYTF. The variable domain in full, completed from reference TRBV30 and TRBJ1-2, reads SQTIHQWPATLVQPVGSPLSLECTVEGTSNPNLYWYRQAAGRGLQLLFYSVGIGQISSEVPQNLSASRPQDRQFILSSKKLLLSDSGFYLCAWTPIKGQGYTFGSGTRLTVV.

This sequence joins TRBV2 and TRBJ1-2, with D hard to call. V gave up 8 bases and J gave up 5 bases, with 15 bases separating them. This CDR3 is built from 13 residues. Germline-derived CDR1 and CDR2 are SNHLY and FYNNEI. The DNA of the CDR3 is TGTGCCAGCTTAGGCCCGGACGGATATGGCTACACCTTC. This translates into CASLGPDGYGYTF.